A selection of T cell receptor beta chains follows, all from one sample in a study of blood T cell repertoires in COVID-19. TCRdb's copy holds only in-frame clones and misses some; the assay was immunoSEQ multiplex PCR. The repertoire holds 150,000 to 200,000 clones, with more than 80% as singletons. The sample comprised peripheral blood. All receptors derive from a human donor in a cohort sampled during active COVID-19. CDR3s leave out the opening cysteine and the closing phenylalanine or tryptophan. Fields, in order: V gene, CDR3 length, J gene, CDR3 protein.

V: TRBV27
length: 13
J: TRBJ1-5
CDR3: ASSFDRADNQPQH

V: TRBV7-3
length: 14
J: TRBJ2-7
CDR3: ASSPGLLQPPYEQY

V: TRBV6-2/TRBV6-3
length: 15
J: TRBJ2-5
CDR3: ASSLQGTTGIGVTQY

V: TRBV11-2
length: 10
J: TRBJ1-1
CDR3: ASSSSGIEAF

V: TRBV10-1
length: 12
J: TRBJ1-6
CDR3: ASSHRKENSPLH

V: TRBV28
length: 12
J: TRBJ2-4
CDR3: ASQQGKAKNIQY

V: TRBV19
length: 14
J: TRBJ1-1
CDR3: ASSTYRGPMNTEAF

V: TRBV6-2/TRBV6-3
length: 11
J: TRBJ1-1
CDR3: ASSNGRVERAF

V: TRBV9
length: 13
J: TRBJ2-6
CDR3: ASSGTGSGANVLT

V: TRBV5-1
length: 12
J: TRBJ1-2
CDR3: ASRRQQANYGYT

V: TRBV14
length: 13
J: TRBJ2-1
CDR3: ASSQEDLEGDEQF

V: TRBV19
length: 15
J: TRBJ1-5
CDR3: ASTVRAGVYSNQPQH

V: TRBV11-2
length: 13
J: TRBJ1-6
CDR3: ASSLGHGYNSPLH

V: TRBV18
length: 14
J: TRBJ2-7
CDR3: ASSLPAVAVGYEQY

V: TRBV5-4
length: 12
J: TRBJ1-1
CDR3: ASSLWTGGTEAF

V: TRBV7-2
length: 14
J: TRBJ2-1
CDR3: ASSLDAGGGVREQF

V: TRBV28
length: 16
J: TRBJ1-2
CDR3: ASRKQGAPLDGNYGYT

V: TRBV14
length: 15
J: TRBJ2-3
CDR3: ASSPTSGPDGWDTQY

V: TRBV3-1/TRBV3-2
length: 12
J: TRBJ1-5
CDR3: ASSQQGVVQPQH

V: TRBV28
length: 13
J: TRBJ2-7
CDR3: ASSFLTGGLYEQY

V: TRBV5-1
length: 12
J: TRBJ2-1
CDR3: ASSDWRGNNEQF

V: TRBV19
length: 12
J: TRBJ2-7
CDR3: ASRGLAGDYEQY

V: TRBV10-1
length: 11
J: TRBJ2-7
CDR3: ASSESGRRKQY

V: TRBV29-1
length: 12
J: TRBJ1-4
CDR3: SVSTGPTNEKLF

V: TRBV4-2
length: 12
J: TRBJ1-1
CDR3: ASSPGGRNTEAF

V: TRBV2
length: 12
J: TRBJ2-7
CDR3: ASRTGTNTYEQY

V: TRBV30
length: 9
J: TRBJ1-1
CDR3: AGGDRAEAF

V: TRBV4-1
length: 13
J: TRBJ2-1
CDR3: ASSQGSAGNNEQF

V: TRBV19
length: 16
J: TRBJ2-1
CDR3: ASSIAPGTRWENNEQF

V: TRBV29-1
length: 11
J: TRBJ2-7
CDR3: SVGTPDKYEQY

V: TRBV10-1
length: 12
J: TRBJ2-1
CDR3: ASSESGTGHEQF

V: TRBV6-4
length: 11
J: TRBJ2-5
CDR3: ASSQGFGETQY

V: TRBV28
length: 13
J: TRBJ1-1
CDR3: ASSYPQGLATEAF

V: TRBV5-1
length: 14
J: TRBJ1-6
CDR3: ASHLSGQNSISPLH

V: TRBV11-3
length: 13
J: TRBJ2-4
CDR3: ASSLRGPAKNIQY

V: TRBV4-3
length: 15
J: TRBJ2-5
CDR3: ASSQDGGQGGGETQY

V: TRBV4-3
length: 13
J: TRBJ1-2
CDR3: ASSQDSAGPYGYT

V: TRBV28
length: 11
J: TRBJ1-1
CDR3: ASSFGQHTEAF

V: TRBV28
length: 12
J: TRBJ2-7
CDR3: ASSLRSDSYEQY

V: TRBV4-3
length: 12
J: TRBJ1-1
CDR3: ASSLFEAGTEAF

V: TRBV7-8
length: 13
J: TRBJ2-3
CDR3: ASQLRELSTDTQY

V: TRBV10-2
length: 13
J: TRBJ2-2
CDR3: ASSPLRGSPGELF

V: TRBV4-3
length: 13
J: TRBJ2-7
CDR3: ASSPDRGGPYEQY

V: TRBV11-2
length: 13
J: TRBJ1-1
CDR3: ASSSEGQLNTEAF

V: TRBV7-8
length: 12
J: TRBJ1-5
CDR3: ASSVESGSQPQH

V: TRBV19
length: 12
J: TRBJ2-7
CDR3: ASRYTSGSYEQY

V: TRBV25-1
length: 14
J: TRBJ2-7
CDR3: ASSEGWQGRSYEQY

V: TRBV6-6
length: 12
J: TRBJ2-3
CDR3: ASSLGEAGVTQY

V: TRBV4-3
length: 13
J: TRBJ2-3
CDR3: ASSQDRGGSDTQY

V: TRBV19
length: 13
J: TRBJ1-6
CDR3: ASSRQGEGFSPLH

V: TRBV12-3/TRBV12-4
length: 10
J: TRBJ1-1
CDR3: ASSGDRGPAF

V: TRBV9
length: 12
J: TRBJ2-3
CDR3: ASSVRLVTDTQY

V: TRBV4-3
length: 13
J: TRBJ1-4
CDR3: ASSQDATGGEKLF